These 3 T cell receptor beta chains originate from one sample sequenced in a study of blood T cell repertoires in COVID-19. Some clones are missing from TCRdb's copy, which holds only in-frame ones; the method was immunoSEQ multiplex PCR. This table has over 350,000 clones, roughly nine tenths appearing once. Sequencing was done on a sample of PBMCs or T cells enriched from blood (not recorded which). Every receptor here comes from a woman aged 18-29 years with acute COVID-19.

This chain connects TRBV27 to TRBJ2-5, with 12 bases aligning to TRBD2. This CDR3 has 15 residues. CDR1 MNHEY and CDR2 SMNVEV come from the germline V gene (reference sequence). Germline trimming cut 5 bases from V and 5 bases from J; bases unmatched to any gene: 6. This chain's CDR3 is CASSPRTSGVETQYF. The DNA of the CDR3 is TGTGCCAGCAGTCCACGGACTAGCGGGGTTGAGACCCAGTACTTC.

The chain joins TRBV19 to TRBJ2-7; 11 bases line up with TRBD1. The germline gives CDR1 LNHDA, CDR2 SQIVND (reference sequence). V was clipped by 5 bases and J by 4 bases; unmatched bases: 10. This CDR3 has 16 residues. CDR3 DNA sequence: TGTGCCAGTAGTTTCGCCCCGGGACAGGGGGTTTACGAGCAGTACTTC. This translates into CASSFAPGQGVYEQYF.

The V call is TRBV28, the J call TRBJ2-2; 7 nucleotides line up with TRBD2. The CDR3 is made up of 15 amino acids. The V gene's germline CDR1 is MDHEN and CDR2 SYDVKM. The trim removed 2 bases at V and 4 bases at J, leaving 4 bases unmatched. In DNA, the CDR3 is TGTGCCAGCAGTTTAGCGGGAGCTGGCACCGGGGAGCTGTTTTTT. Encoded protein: CASSLAGAGTGELFF.